This T cell receptor (beta chain) was identified during a study of T-cell reconstitution after alpha-beta-depleted transplantation in children. Unique molecular identifiers were used to barcode this TCRbeta library. TCRdb reanalysed the PCR reads using MiXCR and keeps one entry per CDR3 protein. This table holds about 540,000 distinct CDR3 sequences, approximately 16% found once. This clonotype has at least ten counts. Sequenced material: PBMCs from the stem cell graft donor, taken from the stem cell graft. This clonotype was obtained from a human donor who donated a stem cell graft to a child with acute lymphoblastic leukemia.

The CDR3 protein is CASSSDRDGTEAFF. CDR3 sequence (DNA): TGTGCCAGCAGCTCAGACAGGGATGGGACTGAAGCTTTCTTT. This chain links TRBV7-6 with TRBJ1-1; 7 bases are shared with TRBD1. Germline lookup yields CDR1 SGHVS and CDR2 FNYEAQ. This CDR3 spans 14 amino acids. V shed 4 bases and J 5 bases; nucleotides not matched to a gene: 7.